This T cell receptor (beta chain) was obtained from a study of cytomegalovirus exposure and HLA in healthy donors. The overall study: In terms of ancestry, the Caucasian-associated cluster contained around four fifths of the 350 to 450 genotyped donors.

This CDR3 has 14 residues. V was pared by 1 base and J by 9 bases, with 15 bases between. Germline CDR1 and CDR2: SEHNR and FQNEAQ (reference sequence). Primers: 60 Vbeta forward and 13 Jbeta reverse. Assay used: immunoSEQ multiplex PCR; TCRdb lists only in-frame clones, some missing. The sample lists 130,000 or so clones, 65% to 80% occurring once. Overall study findings and caveats: Other equally common chains were less clonally expanded than HLA-associated TCR beta chains, a later analysis showed. Roughly uniform depth of sequencing across donors was assumed in presence/absence analyses.

For this clone: Its antigen is undetermined.

Sequencing was performed on PBMCs. This sequence was found in a male donor in good health and CMV-seropositive. V and J are TRBV7-9 and TRBJ2-5; a weak D match, TRBD2 (6 bases). The CDR3 nucleotides read TGTGCCAGCAGCTTAGAGGCCCTCCCGGGGGCCCAGTACTTC. This sequence encodes CASSLEALPGAQYF.